This T cell receptor (beta chain) was observed in a study of identical twins. This clonotype was seen more than once but under ten times. Its antigen remains unidentified. Every sampled donor was Caucasian and healthy. Template switching introduced a universal primer site, and the cDNA bore unique molecular identifiers. TCRdb re-called the 5' RACE reads through MiXCR, storing one row per CDR3 protein. The data contain 450,000 or so distinct CDR3 sequences, 14% of them singletons. CDR1 and CDR2 from the germline V gene are DFQATT and SNEGSKA (reference sequence). The CDR3 contains 12 residues. V gave up 6 bases and J gave up 0 bases, with 9 bases separating them. Study-wide results and caveats: In monozygotic twins, models underestimated the sharing of out-of-frame TCR alpha. In cord blood, abundant beta clonotypes had fewer insertions; memory showed no trend.

This sample also belongs to another study, concerning yellow fever vaccine responses in identical twins.

This chain connects TRBV20-1 to TRBJ2-7; a weak D match, TRBD2 (5 bases). The sample consisted of CD4+ T cells sorted from blood. This clonotype originated in a woman aged 18-30 years in good health. In DNA, the CDR3 is TGCAGTGCGACCCGGGACTCCTACGAGCAGTACTTC. It specifies CSATRDSYEQYF.